This T cell receptor beta chain was recovered during a study of T cell responses to AZD1222 COVID-19 vaccine. Study context: Second-dose recipients at about 4 or about 12 weeks were treated as one pooled group. Study results and limitations: The span of vaccine-associated CD4 TCRs extended across spike, with dominance at 160-218 and 743-854. White British people made up most donors, females outnumbered males, and clonal diversity was possibly underestimated. At baseline, seropositivity was found in only six or seven AZD1222 recipients.

The data were produced by immunoSEQ multiplex PCR, yet TCRdb's version contains in-frame clones alone and is incomplete. The top ten hold roughly 3.1% of the sample, which has about 140,000 clones, around nine tenths seen once. About this clone itself: Its antigen is currently unknown.

Germline CDR1 SGHRS, CDR2 YFSETQ. V trimming: 4 bases; J trimming: 3 bases; junction bases outside the gene matches: 11. The CDR3 is 17 amino acids. The TCR originated in an adult in good health. This specimen consisted of peripheral blood, obtained on day 0 of AZD1222 vaccination. The rearrangement joins TRBV5-1 to TRBJ2-7; TRBD1 matches at 12 bases. CDR3 DNA sequence: TGCGCCAGCAGCGCCGGGACAGGGGGCGTCAAAAGCTACGAGCAGTACTTC. Translated: CASSAGTGGVKSYEQYF.